Sequencing of this TCR beta chain was carried out in a study of PD-L1 blockade in urothelial cancer. V dropped 0 bases and J dropped 8 bases, with 18 bases sitting between them. The germline V gene encodes CDR1 SGDLS and CDR2 YYNGEE. The CDR3 is made up of 16 amino acids. Time point defined: pretreatment peripheral blood. Between 1 and 8 samples per patient were obtained, pretreatment and on-treatment. The table came from immunoSEQ multiplex PCR; TCRdb's copy has only in-frame clones and leaves some out. The sample shows roughly 40,000 clones, approximately 91% of them seen only once. In its sample, this clone was seen once.

The sequenced sample was PBMCs, obtained around atezolizumab (anti-PD-L1) treatment. This TCR derives from a woman in her sixties with urothelial cancer. The chain couples TRBV9 to TRBJ2-1; a possible D gene is TRBD1 (6 bases). As DNA, the CDR3 is TGTGCCAGCAGCGTAGAGGGGGAGCCGGTAAGGCATGAGCAGTTCTTC. Translated, it gives CASSVEGEPVRHEQFF.